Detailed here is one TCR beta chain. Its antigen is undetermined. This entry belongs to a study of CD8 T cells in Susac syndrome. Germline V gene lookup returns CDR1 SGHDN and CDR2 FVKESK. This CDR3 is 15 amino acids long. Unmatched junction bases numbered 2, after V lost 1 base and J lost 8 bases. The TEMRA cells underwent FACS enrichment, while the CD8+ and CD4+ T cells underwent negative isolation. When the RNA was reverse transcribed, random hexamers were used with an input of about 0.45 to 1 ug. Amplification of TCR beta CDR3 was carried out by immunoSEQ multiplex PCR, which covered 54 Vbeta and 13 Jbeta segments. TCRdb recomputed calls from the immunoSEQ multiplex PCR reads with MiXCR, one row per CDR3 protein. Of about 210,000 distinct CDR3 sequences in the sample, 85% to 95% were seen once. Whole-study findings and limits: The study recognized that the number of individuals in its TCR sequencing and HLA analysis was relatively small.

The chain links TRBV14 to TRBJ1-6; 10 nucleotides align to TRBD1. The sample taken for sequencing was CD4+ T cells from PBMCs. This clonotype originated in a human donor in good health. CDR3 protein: CASSQGTGGHSPLHF. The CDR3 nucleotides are TGTGCCAGCAGCCAAGGGACAGGGGGTCATTCACCCCTCCACTTT.